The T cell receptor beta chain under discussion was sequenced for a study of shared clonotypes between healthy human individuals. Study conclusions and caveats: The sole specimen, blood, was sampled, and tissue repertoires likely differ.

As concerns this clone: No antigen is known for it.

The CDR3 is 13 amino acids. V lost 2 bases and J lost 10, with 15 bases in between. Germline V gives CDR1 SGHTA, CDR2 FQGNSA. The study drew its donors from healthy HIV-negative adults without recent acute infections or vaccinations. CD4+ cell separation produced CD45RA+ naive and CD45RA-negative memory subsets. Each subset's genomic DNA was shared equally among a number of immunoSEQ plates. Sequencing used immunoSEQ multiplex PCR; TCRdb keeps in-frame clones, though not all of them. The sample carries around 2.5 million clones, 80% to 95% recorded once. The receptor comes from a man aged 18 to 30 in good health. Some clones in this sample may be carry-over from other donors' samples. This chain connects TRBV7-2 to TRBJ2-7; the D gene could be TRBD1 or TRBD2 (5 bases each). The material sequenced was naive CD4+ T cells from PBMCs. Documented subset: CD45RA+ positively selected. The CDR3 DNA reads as TGTGCCAGCAGCTTAAACATTTGGGACCGACAGTACTTC. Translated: CASSLNIWDRQYF.